Many counts were recorded for the clone carrying this T cell receptor (beta chain). What it recognizes is unknown. There are 13 residues in the CDR3. In germline, CDR1 is DFQATT, CDR2 SNEGSKA (reference sequence). The trim removed 6 bases at V and 5 bases at J, leaving 8 bases unmatched. As part of library construction, unique molecular identifiers were attached to individual cDNA molecules. TCRdb independently ran MiXCR on the 5' RACE reads; one entry per CDR3 protein. Among just over 65,000 distinct CDR3 sequences listed, under 15% were seen once. The record originates from a study of early T cells in non-severe SARS-CoV-2 infection. Study-level findings and limits: A preference for anti-spike CD8 responses marked VDJdb matching, which missed private and CD4 specificities.

The rearrangement joins TRBV20-1 to TRBJ2-5; TRBD1 aligns across 8 bases. This TCR came from an adult who was a healthcare worker with PCR-confirmed SARS-CoV-2 infection or an uninfected control (not recorded which). Source material: whole blood. The CDR3 DNA follows: TGCAGTGCAATGGCAGGGGGCAGGGAGACCCAGTACTTC. This encodes CSAMAGGRETQYF.